This T cell receptor beta chain was retrieved from a study of CD8+ T cells in alopecia areata. Study in general: Severity in treated patients was scored by percentage of scalp area affected.

The treatment denotes: oral pan-JAK inhibitor, 5-10 mg twice daily. Trimming stripped 0 bases from V and 5 bases from J, with 11 bases between. CDR1 and CDR2 (germline): SGDLS, YYNGEE. The CDR3 length is 14 residues. cDNA reverse transcribed from extracted RNA served as the sequencing template. The protocol was immunoSEQ multiplex PCR, while the TCRdb copy is restricted to in-frame clones and leaves out a portion. The repertoire consists of about 270,000 clones, with about 60% occurring once and the leading ten covering around 0.84%. The sequences come from CD4+ T cells sorted from blood, collected at week 52, from a patient treated with tofacitinib. The chain joins TRBV9 to TRBJ2-5; D call uncertain. This TCR was sampled from a human donor with alopecia areata. In DNA, the CDR3 is TGTGCCAGCAGCGTAGGCCCGGTGGGGGAGACCCAGTACTTC. Translated, it gives CASSVGPVGETQYF.